This T cell receptor (beta chain) was sequenced during a study of cytomegalovirus exposure and HLA in healthy donors (dated by TCRdb to about 2017). Concerning the study at large: An earlier analysis of roughly 630 of the donors reported 250 to 350 Gb of sequence data and around 110 million unique TCR beta sequences from about 200 million T cells. An early release that covered around 590 HLA-typed donors contained approximately 320 gigabases of sequencing data and 65 million to 100 million unique TCR sequences. Among the 398 genotyped donors, 75% to 90% belonged to the genetic ancestry cluster associated with self-reported Caucasian donors. The study aimed to test whether signatures of past pathogen exposure could be identified by cataloging public T cell receptors. The study used immunosequencing to profile the T cell repertoires of 666 subjects and linked those repertoires to cytomegalovirus serostatus. In addition to the first cohort of 666 subjects, a separate validation cohort of approximately 130 different subjects was used. High-throughput TCR immunosequencing, statistical association of individual TCRs with disease status, and machine learning were combined to predict cytomegalovirus infection status. A later analysis re-examined previously published TCR beta repertoires from more than 600 donors and added high-resolution HLA genotyping to investigate patterns of TCR occurrence. In the later analysis, no new phenotypic data were used to find candidate immune exposures; instead, reliance was placed on TCR beta sequences and their occurrence across donors. In an earlier analysis of a few hundred of the donors, high-throughput TCR beta sequencing was used to judge whether each TCR beta V gene segment behaved as functional or pseudogenic. Donor age, sex, ethnicity and CMV serostatus were compiled alongside the repertoire data. A later genetic analysis used genome-wide SNP genotypes for about 60% of the roughly 700 donors, treating that subset as a discovery cohort. All discovery cohort repertoires had been generated using a single sequencing platform. HLA typing covered class I and class II loci at four-digit resolution. Typing coverage varied by locus: roughly 629-640 donors for A, B, C, DRB1 and DQB1; approximately 520 for DQA1; more than 600 for DPA1; roughly 470 for DPB1. Five DR-DQ haplotypes were handled as single units for association and clustering, since linkage in the cohort was strong. Across 300 to 400 genotyped donors of the cohort, an average of approximately 200,000 unique TCR beta nucleotide sequences per donor were sequenced, and 15% to 20% of those sequences were non-productive.

Broader findings and caveats from the paper: Specific HLA alleles were associated with 15,000 to 20,000 TCR beta sequences at a false discovery rate of 0.05 in a later analysis. Roughly uniform sequencing depth across donors was assumed in presence/absence analyses, although this assumption may not hold. Some IMGT-functional V segments, including TRBV6-2 and TRBV6-3, could not be told apart with the 87-base-pair reads, so those segments were excluded. In both the original and validation cohorts, the classifier was reported to diagnose cytomegalovirus status with high specificity and sensitivity. A later analysis found that most CMV-associated TCR beta chains appeared HLA-restricted, with HLA associations seemingly driven largely by CMV exposure. When HLA alleles, especially DR and DQ, strongly co-occurred, attributing TCR associations to individual alleles was difficult. A few of the identified cytomegalovirus-associated TCR beta chains were confirmed in vitro to be specific for cytomegalovirus antigens. The earlier analysis of about 600 of the donors excluded about 16 rarely observed V segments, including chromosome 9 orphons, because counts were too low. HLA typing was unavailable for some donors at each locus, so association tests used only the typed subset. An earlier analysis of around 600 of the donors showed that most TCR beta V segments appeared in productive rearrangements either about 90% or about 30% of the time, which broadly matched IMGT annotations. The sequencing pipeline was judged likely to have produced a cluster of highly shared sequence variants as a technical artifact. The study gave a list of 150 to 200 TCR beta chains associated with cytomegalovirus. A further reported finding was that TCR beta sequences accurately predicted the HLA-A and HLA-B alleles for most subjects in the first cohort. CMV serostatus was the only immune exposure information available for the cohort. Linkage disequilibrium might explain the correlated functional status among segregating V segments, but an unknown experimental factor could not be ruled out. In a later analysis, HLA-associated TCR beta chains were found to be more clonally expanded and to have lower generation probabilities than equally common non-associated chains. V-gene and J-gene trimming of TCR beta chains was associated with a missense DCLRE1C variant in a later genetic analysis, and the association was replicated in an independent cohort. Compared with the roughly 600-donor mean, donors in an Asian-associated ancestry cluster had fewer N-insertions in productive TCRs, according to a later genetic analysis. The authors suggested that the approach could potentially be generalized to other disease states and immunological phenotypes. A later analysis found that TCR association rates varied across HLA loci, with DRB1 alleles showing the most associated TCRs and HLA-C alleles the fewest. While some public TCRs were present in many individuals, most TCR sequences turned up only very rarely across donors. The cohort was sequenced for TCR beta chains only, and without alpha or paired-chain data the features that could be detected were limited. In a later analysis, several top co-occurrence clusters were reported to appear linked to parvovirus B19, influenza, CMV and Epstein-Barr virus.

V ends up 7 bases short and J 0 bases short, with an unmatched junction base count of 7. The CDR3, cysteine through phenylalanine, is 14 amino acids long. The sequence is cut down to CDR3 DNA, 42 bases in frame from base 1. The germline V gene specifies SQVTM as CDR1 and ANQGSEA as CDR2. This clone was seen only once. It has no known antigen specificity. No much larger clone is present one base from it, and per-base qualities are unavailable. The method behind the library was the immunoSEQ multiplex PCR assay. For the multiplex PCR, a mixture combining 60 forward primers for TCR Vbeta segments and 13 reverse primers for TCR Jbeta segments was used. The CDR3 region of rearranged TCR beta genes was amplified from genomic DNA with a multiplex PCR assay. The amplified TCR beta libraries were sequenced on the Illumina HiSeq System as 87-base-pair reads. As for the authors' bioinformatics: A later analysis tallied about 77 million unique TCR beta chains across the 550 to 850 repertoires, and about 12 million of those chains were shared by two or more donors. To remove PCR and sequencing errors, raw reads were error-corrected and collapsed into unique sequences using a nearest-neighbor algorithm that merged closely related sequences. Alignment of CDR3 sequences to IMGT reference sequences was used to assign V, D and J gene segments. Each retained sequence needed at least a six-nucleotide match to both a V gene segment and a J gene segment. Rearrangements were called productive when the CDR3 lacked stop codons and stayed in frame with V and J; all others were non-productive. Following IMGT convention, CDR3 was defined as the stretch from the second conserved V-encoded cysteine up to the conserved J-encoded phenylalanine. Sequences without an unambiguous match to a single V gene segment were excluded from the earlier analysis of approximately 600 of the donors. An earlier analysis of several hundred of the donors classified V segments as functional when productive rearrangements were above 56.7% and as segregating when the standard deviation between donors was above 5%. To diagnose cytomegalovirus status from the catalog of TCR beta chain sequences, a statistical classification framework was built. In a later analysis, V and J genes were assigned by comparing TCR nucleotide sequences against IMGT/GENE-DB human TR gene sequences. In a later analysis, CDR3 sequences and most-parsimonious VDJ recombination scenarios were assigned using the TCRdist pipeline. In a later analysis, each TCR beta chain was defined by its CDR3 amino acid sequence together with its V-gene family, and reads without a unique V-gene family were excluded. A later analysis removed 592 highly shared, low-generation-probability nucleotide sequences to deal with suspected cross-contamination and a sequencing artifact. In a later analysis, a clonal expansion index was calculated for each public chain from normalized within-repertoire ranks of inferred template counts. Generation probabilities in a later analysis came from a VDJ recombination model fitted to out-of-frame rearrangements, and those results were checked against IGoR. Hypergeometric tests were used in a later analysis to score TCR-TCR, TCR-HLA and TCR-CMV co-occurrence, with a repertoire-size bias correction applied to the TCR pairs. To estimate false discovery rates, a later analysis permuted the HLA or CMV assignments 20 times. A later analysis grouped co-occurring TCRs with DBSCAN, adding TCRdist sequence similarity when clustering within HLA-allele-positive subsets. For co-occurrence clustering, repertoires with fewer than 30,000 or more than 120,000 public chains were excluded, along with five repertoires with anomalous nucleotide sharing. The clones in this table, taken by TCRdb from immuneACCESS, are in-frame only. Not every clone is retained; where verified, under half of the shortfall comes from an unresolved V gene, and the cause of the rest is unknown. That table gives V, J and clone size, and the DNA gave D and trimming. For this sample there are some 99,000 clones; roughly four fifths appear just once. The top ten constitute about 8.3% of the sample.

The cohort comprised some 680 healthy bone marrow donors. At the time of sampling, all cohort members were nominally healthy, though unrecorded immune exposures were likely present. The donor tested CMV seronegative and was one of the 352 seronegative cohort members. A peripheral blood sample was collected from each donor, and TCR beta sequencing was performed on peripheral blood mononuclear cells. Genomic DNA was extracted from the blood cell samples with the Qiagen DNeasy Blood Extraction Kit. The sample consisted of PBMCs. Recombination connected TRBV29-1 to TRBJ2-3; the central 7 bases match TRBD1. The receptor's source is a female donor in good health and CMV-seronegative. The CDR3 region has the sequence CSAPGQISTDTQYF. The base sequence is TGCAGCGCTCCGGGACAGATAAGCACAGATACGCAGTATTTT.